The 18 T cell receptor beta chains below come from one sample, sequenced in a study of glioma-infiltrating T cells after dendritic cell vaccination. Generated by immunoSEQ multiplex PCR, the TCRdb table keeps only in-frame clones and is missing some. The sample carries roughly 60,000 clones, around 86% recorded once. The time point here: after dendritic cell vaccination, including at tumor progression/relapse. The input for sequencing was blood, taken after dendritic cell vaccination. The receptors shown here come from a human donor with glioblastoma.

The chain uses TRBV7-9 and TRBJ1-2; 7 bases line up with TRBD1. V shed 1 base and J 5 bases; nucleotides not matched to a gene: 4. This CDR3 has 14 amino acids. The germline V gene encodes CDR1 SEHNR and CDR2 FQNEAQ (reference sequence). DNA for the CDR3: TGTGCCAGCAGCTTAGAAGGGACAGCTTATGGCTACACCTTC. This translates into CASSLEGTAYGYTF.

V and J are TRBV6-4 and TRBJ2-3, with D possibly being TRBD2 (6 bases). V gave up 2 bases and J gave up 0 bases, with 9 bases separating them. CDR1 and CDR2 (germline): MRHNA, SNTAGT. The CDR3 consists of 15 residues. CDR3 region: CASSDLAGSTDTQYF. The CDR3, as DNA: TGTGCCAGCAGTGACCTTGCGGGGAGCACAGATACGCAGTATTTT.

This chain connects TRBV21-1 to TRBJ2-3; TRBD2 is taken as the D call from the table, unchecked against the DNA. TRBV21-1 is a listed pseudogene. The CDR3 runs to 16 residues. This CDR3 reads CASSKVGLLHTDTQYF. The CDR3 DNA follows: TGTGCCAGCAGCAAAGTGGGACTACTTCACACAGATACGCAGTATTTT.

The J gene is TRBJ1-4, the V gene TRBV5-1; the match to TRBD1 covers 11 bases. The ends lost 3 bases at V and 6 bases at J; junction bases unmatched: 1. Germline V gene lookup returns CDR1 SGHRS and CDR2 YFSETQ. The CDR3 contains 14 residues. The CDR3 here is CASSSDRGHEKLFF. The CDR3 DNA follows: TGCGCCAGCAGCTCGGACAGGGGGCATGAAAAACTGTTTTTT.

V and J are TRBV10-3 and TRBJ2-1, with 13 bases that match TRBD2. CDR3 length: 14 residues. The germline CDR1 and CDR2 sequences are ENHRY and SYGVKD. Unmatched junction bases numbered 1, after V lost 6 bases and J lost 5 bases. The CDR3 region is CAIRGLAGHNEQFF. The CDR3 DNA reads TGTGCCATCAGGGGACTAGCGGGGCACAATGAGCAGTTCTTC.

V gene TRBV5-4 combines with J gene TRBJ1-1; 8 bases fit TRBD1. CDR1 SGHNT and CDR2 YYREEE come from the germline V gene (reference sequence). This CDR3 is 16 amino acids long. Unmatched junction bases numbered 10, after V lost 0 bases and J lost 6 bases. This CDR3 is CASSLEDLDRDSEAFF. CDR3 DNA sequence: TGTGCCAGCAGCTTGGAAGATCTGGACAGGGACTCTGAAGCTTTCTTT.

CDR3 DNA sequence: TGTGCCAGCATCCAAGGCCTAGCGGGAGACCACGAGCAGTACTTC. Protein: CASIQGLAGDHEQYF. V usage is TRBV21-1 and J usage is TRBJ2-7; the table's D gene call, TRBD2, was not cross checked with the DNA. TRBV21-1 is a known pseudogene. The CDR3 runs to 15 residues.

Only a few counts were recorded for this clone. The chain's CDR3 is CASSSLGTGQVNTEAFF. CDR3 nucleotide sequence: TGTGCCAGCAGCTCCCTCGGGACAGGGCAGGTGAACACTGAAGCTTTCTTT. The gene calls are TRBV27 and TRBJ1-1; 9 nucleotides agree with TRBD1. Losses at the gene ends were 6 bases for V and 0 bases for J; bases not matched to a gene: 11. CDR1 MNHEY and CDR2 SMNVEV come from the germline V gene (reference sequence). CDR3 length equals 17 residues.

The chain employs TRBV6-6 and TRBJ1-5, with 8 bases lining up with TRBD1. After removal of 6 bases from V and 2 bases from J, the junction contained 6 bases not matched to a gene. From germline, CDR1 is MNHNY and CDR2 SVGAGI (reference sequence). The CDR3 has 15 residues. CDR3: CASSPGQGRNQPQHF. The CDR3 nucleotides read TGTGCCAGCAGCCCCGGACAGGGACGCAATCAGCCCCAGCATTTT.

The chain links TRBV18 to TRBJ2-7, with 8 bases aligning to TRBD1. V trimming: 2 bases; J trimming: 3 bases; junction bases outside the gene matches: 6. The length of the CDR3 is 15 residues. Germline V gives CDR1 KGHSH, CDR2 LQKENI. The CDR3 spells CASSPTDRVYYEQYF. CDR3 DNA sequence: TGTGCCAGCTCACCAACGGACAGGGTATACTACGAGCAGTACTTC.

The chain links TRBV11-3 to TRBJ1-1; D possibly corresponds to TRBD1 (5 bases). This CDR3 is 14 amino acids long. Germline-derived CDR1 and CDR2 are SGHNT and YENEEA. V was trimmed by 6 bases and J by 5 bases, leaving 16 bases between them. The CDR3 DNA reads TGTGCCAGCAGTGAACGGGGGAGGGAAACTGAAGCTTTCTTT. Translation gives CASSERGRETEAFF. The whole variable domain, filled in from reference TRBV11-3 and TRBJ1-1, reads EAGVVQSPRYKIIEKKQPVAFWCNPISGHNTLYWYLQNLGQGPELLIRYENEEAVDDSQLPKDRFSAERLKGVDSTLKIQPAELGDSAVYLCASSERGRETEAFFGQGTRLTVV.

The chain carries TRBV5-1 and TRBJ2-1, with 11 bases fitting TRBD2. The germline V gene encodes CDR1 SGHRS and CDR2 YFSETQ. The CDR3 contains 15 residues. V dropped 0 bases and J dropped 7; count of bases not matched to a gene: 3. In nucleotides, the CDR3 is TGCGCCAGCAGCTTGGTTTCTAGCGGGAGGAATGAGCAGTTCTTC. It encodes CASSLVSSGRNEQFF.

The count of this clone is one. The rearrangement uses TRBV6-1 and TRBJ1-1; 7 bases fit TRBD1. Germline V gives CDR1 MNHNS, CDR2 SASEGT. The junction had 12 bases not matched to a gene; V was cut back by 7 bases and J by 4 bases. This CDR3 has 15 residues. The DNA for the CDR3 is TGTGCCAGCAACCCTACAGGGGATGGGGGCACTGAAGCTTTCTTT. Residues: CASNPTGDGGTEAFF.

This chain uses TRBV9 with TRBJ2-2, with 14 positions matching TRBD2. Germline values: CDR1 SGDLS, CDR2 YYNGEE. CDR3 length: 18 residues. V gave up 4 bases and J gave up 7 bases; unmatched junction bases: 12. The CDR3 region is CASSSQTSGRALGGELFF. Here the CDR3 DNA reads TGTGCCAGCAGCTCACAGACTAGCGGGAGGGCCCTGGGCGGGGAGCTGTTTTTT.

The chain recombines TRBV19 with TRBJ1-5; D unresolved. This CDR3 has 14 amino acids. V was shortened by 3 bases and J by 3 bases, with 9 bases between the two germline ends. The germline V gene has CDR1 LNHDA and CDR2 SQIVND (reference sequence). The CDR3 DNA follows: TGTGCCAGTAGTATTAGTCAGGACAATCAGCCCCAGCATTTT. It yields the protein CASSISQDNQPQHF.

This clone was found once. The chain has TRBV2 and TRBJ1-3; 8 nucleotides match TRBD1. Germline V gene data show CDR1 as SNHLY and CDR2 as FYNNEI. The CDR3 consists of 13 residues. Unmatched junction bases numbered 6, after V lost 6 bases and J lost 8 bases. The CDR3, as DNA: TGTGCCAGCAGCGTGACAGGGGCCGACACCATATATTTT. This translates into CASSVTGADTIYF.

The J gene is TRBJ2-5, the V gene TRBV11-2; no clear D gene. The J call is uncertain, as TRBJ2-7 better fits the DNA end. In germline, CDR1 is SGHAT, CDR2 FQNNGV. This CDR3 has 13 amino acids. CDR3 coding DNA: TGTGCCAGCAGCCCGACTGCCTTCTACGAGCAGTACTTC. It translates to CASSPTAFYEQYF.

The CDR3 DNA reads TGCGCCAGCAGCCAAGAAGAGGCGTACGAGCAGTTCTTC. Translating it yields CASSQEEAYEQFF. The rearrangement links TRBV4-3 to TRBJ2-1; no clear D gene. The CDR3 is 13 residues long. The V end was cut by 0 bases, the J end by 10 bases, with 10 bases between. CDR1 is LGHNA and CDR2 is YSLEER in the germline V gene.